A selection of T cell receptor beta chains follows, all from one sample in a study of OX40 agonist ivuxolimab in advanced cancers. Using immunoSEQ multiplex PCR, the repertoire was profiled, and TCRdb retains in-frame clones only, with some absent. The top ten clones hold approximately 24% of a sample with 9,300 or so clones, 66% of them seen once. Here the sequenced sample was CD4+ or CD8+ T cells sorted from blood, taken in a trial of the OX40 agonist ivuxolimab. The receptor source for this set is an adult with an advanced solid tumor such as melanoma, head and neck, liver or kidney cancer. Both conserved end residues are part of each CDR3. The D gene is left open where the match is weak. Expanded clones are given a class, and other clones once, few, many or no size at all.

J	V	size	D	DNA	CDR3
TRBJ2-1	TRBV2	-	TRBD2	TGTGCCAGCAGACCAGGGACTAGCGCGTACAATGAGCAGTTCTTC	CASRPGTSAYNEQFF
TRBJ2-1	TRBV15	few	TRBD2	TGTGCCACCAGCAGAGTTGCGGGAGGGCCGGATGAGCAGTTCTTC	CATSRVAGGPDEQFF
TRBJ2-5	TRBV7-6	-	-	TGTGCCAGCAGCTTATACGGGGCGCTCCAAGAGACCCAGTACTTC	CASSLYGALQETQYF
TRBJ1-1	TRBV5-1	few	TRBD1	TGCGCCAGCAGCCCAGGACAGGGAGGCACTGAAGCTTTCTTT	CASSPGQGGTEAFF
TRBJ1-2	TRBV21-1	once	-	TGTGCCAGCAGCACCCGACAGGGCGCTAACTATGGCTACACCTTC	CASSTRQGANYGYTF
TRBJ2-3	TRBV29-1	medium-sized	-	TGCAGCGTTGATAAAGATACGCAGTATTTT	CSVDKDTQYF
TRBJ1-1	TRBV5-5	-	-	TGTGCCAGCAGCTTGAGAGCCGAAGCTTTCTTT	CASSLRAEAFF
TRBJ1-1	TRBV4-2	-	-	TGTGCCAGCAGCCAAGATCCCAGGGCCAACACTGAAGCTTTCTTT	CASSQDPRANTEAFF
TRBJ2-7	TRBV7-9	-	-	TGTGCCAGCAGCTTCAGCAGTCTAGCCTACGAGCAGTACTTC	CASSFSSLAYEQYF
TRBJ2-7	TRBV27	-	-	TGTGCCAGCAGTTTAGGGAGGAACTACGAGCAGTACTTC	CASSLGRNYEQYF
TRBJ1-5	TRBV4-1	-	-	TGCGCCAGCAGCCCTGGGGGGGACCAGCCCCAGCATTTT	CASSPGGDQPQHF
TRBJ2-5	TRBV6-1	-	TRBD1	TGTGCCAGCAGTGAATTGGACAGGGTGACTGAGACCCAGTACTTC	CASSELDRVTETQYF
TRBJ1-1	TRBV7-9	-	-	TGTGCCAGCAGCTTAGCTTTGGGGGGCACTGAAGCTTTCTTT	CASSLALGGTEAFF
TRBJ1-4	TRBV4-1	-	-	TGCGCCAGCAGCCAAGTAGGGGGACGGGAAAAACTGTTTTTT	CASSQVGGREKLFF
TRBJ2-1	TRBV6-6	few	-	TGTGCCAGTGGGGGGCTATACAATGAGCAGTTCTTC	CASGGLYNEQFF
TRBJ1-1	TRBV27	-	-	TGTGCCAGCAGTTTAATCCAGGGGACTGAAGCTTTCTTT	CASSLIQGTEAFF
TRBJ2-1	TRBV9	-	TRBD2	TGTGCCAGCAGCCCTGGAGGAGCGGGAGCGGATAGGTTCTTC	CASSPGGAGADRFF
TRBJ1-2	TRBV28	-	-	TGTGCCAGTGTGACGGGGGCCGCCCGAGGGTATGGCTACACCTTC	CASVTGAARGYGYTF
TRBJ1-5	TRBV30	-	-	TGTGCCTGGAGGTCGAAGGGGTTTCAGCCCCAGCATTTT	CAWRSKGFQPQHF
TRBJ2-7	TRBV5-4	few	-	TGTGCCAGCAGCTTGGTGTCCAGTCCCTACGAGCAGTACTTC	CASSLVSSPYEQYF
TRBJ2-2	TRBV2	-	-	TGTGCCAGCAATCCGGGGGCCGGGGAGCTGTTTTTT	CASNPGAGELFF
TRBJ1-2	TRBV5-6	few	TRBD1	TGTGCCAGCAGCTTTTTTCGGACAGGTCAGGTCTATGGCTACACCTTC	CASSFFRTGQVYGYTF
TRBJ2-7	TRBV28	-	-	TGTGCCAGCAGTTTAGGGGACAATCGATACTACGAGCAGTACTTC	CASSLGDNRYYEQYF
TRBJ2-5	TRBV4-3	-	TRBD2	TGCGCCAGCAGCCAAGATCGAGTAGCGGGGCTCCAAGAGACCCAGTACTTC	CASSQDRVAGLQETQYF
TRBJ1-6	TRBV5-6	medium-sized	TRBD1	TGTGCCAGCAGCTGGAGGACAGGGATATCACCCCTCCACTTT	CASSWRTGISPLHF
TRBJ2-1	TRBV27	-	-	TGTGCCAGCAGTCCCTCTAGGGGCAATGAGCAGTTCTTC	CASSPSRGNEQFF
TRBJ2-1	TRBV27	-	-	TGTGCCAGCAGTTTATCCTCTTGGGGCGATGAGCAGTTCTTC	CASSLSSWGDEQFF
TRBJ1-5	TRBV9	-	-	TGTGCCAGCAGCCCCCGGGACACCTTGGTATATAGCAATCAGCCCCAGCATTTT	CASSPRDTLVYSNQPQHF
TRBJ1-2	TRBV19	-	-	TGTGCCAGTACCTACAGCTACAGCTACACCTTC	CASTYSYSYTF
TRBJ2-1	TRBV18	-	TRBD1	TGTGCCAGCTCAGGATTGGGACAGGGGAATGAGCAGTTCTTC	CASSGLGQGNEQFF
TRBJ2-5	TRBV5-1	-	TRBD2	TGCGCCAGCACCCCTTTTTTATCCGCGGGGGGGGAGACCCAGTACTTC	CASTPFLSAGGETQYF
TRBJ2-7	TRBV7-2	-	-	TGTGCCACCACCCCACCGAGCTCCTACGAGCAGTACTTC	CATTPPSSYEQYF
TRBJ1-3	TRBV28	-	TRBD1	TGTGCCAGCAGTCCCGACAGGGGGTCCTTTTACTCTGGAAACACCATATATTTT	CASSPDRGSFYSGNTIYF
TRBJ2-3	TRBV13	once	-	TGTGCCAGCAGCTCCCGGGCCCCAGATACGCAGTATTTT	CASSSRAPDTQYF
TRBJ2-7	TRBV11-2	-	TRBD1	TGTGCCAGCAGCTCTCCGGGACAGGGCTCCTACGAGCAGTACTTC	CASSSPGQGSYEQYF
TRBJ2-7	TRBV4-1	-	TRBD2	TGCGCCAGCAGCCAAGACCGAAAGACTAGCGGGGGGATGGAAGGCTACGAGCAGTACTTC	CASSQDRKTSGGMEGYEQYF
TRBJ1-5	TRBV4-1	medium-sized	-	TGCGCCAGCAGCCAAGAAGGGGGTTTAGATCAGCCCCAGCATTTT	CASSQEGGLDQPQHF
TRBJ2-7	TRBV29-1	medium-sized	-	TGCAGCGTTGTTGTAGTGTGGACCCCCCGGGGCACCTACGAGCAGTACTTC	CSVVVVWTPRGTYEQYF
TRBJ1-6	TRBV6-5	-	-	TGTGCCAGCAGTCAGACAAGCTATAATTCACCCCTCCACTTT	CASSQTSYNSPLHF
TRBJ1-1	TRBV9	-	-	TGTGCCAGCAGCGTAGTAAGGAAGGGAACGAACACTGAAGCTTTCTTT	CASSVVRKGTNTEAFF
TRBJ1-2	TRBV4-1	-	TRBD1	TGCGCCAGCAGCGATTCAGGGGGAAGTGGCTACACCTTC	CASSDSGGSGYTF
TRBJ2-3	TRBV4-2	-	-	TGTGCCAGCAGCCAAGGGGCTGATAACACAGATACGCAGTATTTT	CASSQGADNTDTQYF
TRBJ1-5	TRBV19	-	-	TGTGCCAGCCGGGAGGGGAATGACAATCAGCCCCAGCATTTT	CASREGNDNQPQHF
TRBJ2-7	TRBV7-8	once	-	TGTGCCAGCAGCTTATCGAGGGGAACGCCCTACGAGCAGTACTTC	CASSLSRGTPYEQYF
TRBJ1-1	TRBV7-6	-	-	TGTGCCAGCAGCTTAGCGATGGGGGACAACCAAGCTTTCTTT	CASSLAMGDNQAFF
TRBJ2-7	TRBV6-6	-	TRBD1	TGTGCCAGCAGCGCCGGGACAGGGGGCTACGAGCAGTACTTC	CASSAGTGGYEQYF
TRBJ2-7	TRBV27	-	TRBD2	TGTGCCAGCAGTCCGGGACTAGCGGCAGCCTCCTACGAGCAGTACTTC	CASSPGLAAASYEQYF